What follows are 5 T cell receptor beta chains derived from one specimen sequenced in a study of T cell responses to AZD1222 COVID-19 vaccine. Here immunoSEQ multiplex PCR was the method, and the copy in TCRdb shows in-frame clones only, minus some. The profile shows about 140,000 clones, about 91% of them singletons. This specimen consisted of peripheral blood, obtained 28 days after the second AZD1222 dose. These receptors all stem from an adult who received the AZD1222 COVID-19 vaccine.

The chain couples TRBV6-2 or TRBV6-3 to TRBJ1-5; TRBD1 might be the D (6 bases). Germline V CDR1 and CDR2: MNHEY, SVGEGT. This CDR3 comprises 16 residues. Trimming took off 1 base at V and 0 bases at J, with 10 bases between the two ends. Here the CDR3 reads CASSYFRTDSNQPQHF. As DNA, the CDR3 is TGTGCCAGCAGTTACTTCCGGACAGATAGCAATCAGCCCCAGCATTTT.

The rearrangement joins TRBV9 to TRBJ1-1; 9 bases line up with TRBD1. From germline, CDR1 is SGDLS and CDR2 YYNGEE. The CDR3 loop spans 15 amino acids. The V gene end was trimmed by 1 base and the J gene end by 6 bases; junction bases not matched to a gene: 7. The CDR3 loop reads CASSVSGQGGAEAFF. DNA for the CDR3: TGTGCCAGCAGCGTATCGGGACAGGGAGGCGCTGAAGCTTTCTTT. Looking up the rest from reference TRBV9 and TRBJ1-1 gives the full variable domain: DSGVTQTPKHLITATGQRVTLRCSPRSGDLSVYWYQQSLDQGLQFLIQYYNGEERAKGNILERFSAQQFPDLHSELNLSSLELGDSALYFCASSVSGQGGAEAFFGQGTRLTVV.

This clone was seen a single time. The chain has TRBV5-1 and TRBJ2-2; D is uncertain. The CDR3 is 14 residues long. The V and J ends lost 4 bases and 4 bases respectively, with 11 bases between them. Per germline, CDR1 SGHRS and CDR2 YFSETQ. Written as DNA, the CDR3 is TGCGCCAGCAGCCGAAACCCGGGCACCGGGGAGCTGTTTTTT. Residues: CASSRNPGTGELFF.

The chain uses TRBV14 and TRBJ2-7; perhaps TRBD2 as D (7 bases). The CDR3 is 12 amino acids. Germline V gene sequence: CDR1 SGHDN, CDR2 FVKESK. Trimming stripped 3 bases from V and 7 bases from J, with 10 bases between. CDR3 protein: CASSHGGLEQYF. The CDR3 nucleotides are TGTGCCAGCAGCCACGGGGGGCTGGAGCAGTACTTC.

The genes are TRBV7-9 and TRBJ2-1; no clear D gene. The CDR3 runs to 12 residues. V lost 2 bases, J lost 7 bases, and 6 bases lay in between. Germline CDR1 is SEHNR and CDR2 is FQNEAQ (reference sequence). This CDR3 is CASSLLKNEQFF. The CDR3 region has the DNA TGTGCCAGCAGCTTATTAAAAAATGAGCAGTTCTTC. The variable domain in full, completed from reference TRBV7-9 and TRBJ2-1, reads DTGVSQNPRHKITKRGQNVTFRCDPISEHNRLYWYRQTLGQGPEFLTYFQNEAQLEKSRLLSDRFSAERPKGSFSTLEIQRTEQGDSAMYLCASSLLKNEQFFGPGTRLTVL.